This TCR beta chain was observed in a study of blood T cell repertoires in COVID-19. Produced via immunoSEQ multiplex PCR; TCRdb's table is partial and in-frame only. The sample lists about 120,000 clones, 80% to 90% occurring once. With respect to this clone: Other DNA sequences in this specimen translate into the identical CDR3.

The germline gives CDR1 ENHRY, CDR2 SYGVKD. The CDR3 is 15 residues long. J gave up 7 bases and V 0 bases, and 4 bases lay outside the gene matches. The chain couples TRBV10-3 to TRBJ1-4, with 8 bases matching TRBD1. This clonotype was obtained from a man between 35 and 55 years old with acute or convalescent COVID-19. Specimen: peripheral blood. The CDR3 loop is CAISESGQGGEKLFF. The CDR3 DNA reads TGTGCCATCAGTGAGTCTGGACAGGGAGGTGAAAAACTGTTTTTT.